The present entry profiles one TCR beta chain with its context. The target antigen is unknown. Measured with immunoSEQ multiplex PCR; TCRdb has only the in-frame clones, and not every one. The sample lists roughly 110,000 clones, 88% occurring once. This record belongs to a study of cytomegalovirus exposure and HLA in healthy donors. General observations from the study: Reported performance of the classifier showed diagnosis of cytomegalovirus status with high specificity and sensitivity. Rare TCR sequences predominated, though certain public TCRs were found in many donors. In the 120 validation repertoires, approximately 93% of cluster scores exceeded 0, per a later analysis.

Germline V CDR1 and CDR2: SGHTA, FQGNSA. This CDR3 is built from 15 residues. Trimming removed 0 bases from V and 2 bases from J; junction bases left unmatched: 3. The origin of this receptor is a young woman in good health and CMV-seropositive. Sequenced: PBMCs. The rearrangement links TRBV7-2 to TRBJ1-2; 7 bases are a match to TRBD1. The CDR3 spells CASSLAVRGNYGYTF. As DNA, the CDR3 is TGTGCCAGCAGCTTAGCGGTCAGGGGGAACTATGGCTACACCTTC.